Below are 12 T cell receptor beta chains sequenced from a single sample in a study of cytomegalovirus exposure and HLA in healthy donors. The PCR was carried out with 60 Vbeta primers and 13 Jbeta primers. Sequencing used immunoSEQ multiplex PCR; TCRdb keeps in-frame clones, though not all of them. Of 150,000 to 200,000 clones in the sample, 75% to 85% are singletons; the top ten hold 1.6%. Sequenced: PBMCs. These receptors were taken from a woman in her forties or fifties in good health and CMV-seronegative.

The chain uses TRBV29-1 and TRBJ2-2; no reliable D call. The CDR3 totals 16 residues. Germline V gene lookup returns CDR1 SQVTM and CDR2 ANQGSEA. V was trimmed by 1 base and J by 0 bases, leaving 12 bases between them. CDR3 region: CSVEAEHGSNTGELFF. The CDR3 nucleotides are TGCAGCGTTGAAGCGGAGCACGGATCGAACACCGGGGAGCTGTTTTTT.

The rearrangement links TRBV7-2 to TRBJ1-6; 10 bases match TRBD1. Unmatched junction bases numbered 4, after V lost 7 bases and J lost 7 bases. CDR3 length equals 14 residues. CDR1 and CDR2 (germline): SGHTA, FQGNSA. CDR3 coding DNA: TGTGCCAGCAATCCGGGACAGGGGAATTCACCCCTCCACTTT. The encoded protein is CASNPGQGNSPLHF.

This chain uses TRBV9 with TRBJ2-3, with 9 nucleotides matching TRBD2. The germline CDR1 and CDR2 sequences are SGDLS and YYNGEE. V shed 2 bases, J shed 9 bases, and the junction held 4 bases outside the gene matches. The length of the CDR3 is 13 residues. The CDR3 DNA follows: TGTGCCAGCAGCGTCGCGGGGGGGCACACGCAGTATTTT. It specifies CASSVAGGHTQYF.

The J gene is TRBJ2-1, the V gene TRBV19; 13 positions match TRBD2. The CDR3 is made up of 14 amino acids. The junction had 5 bases not matched to a gene; V was cut back by 6 bases and J by 9 bases. The V gene's germline CDR1 is LNHDA and CDR2 SQIVND (reference sequence). This CDR3 is CASSPGLAGLEQFF. The DNA for the CDR3 is TGTGCCAGTAGCCCGGGACTAGCGGGACTTGAGCAGTTCTTC. The variable domain in full, completed from reference TRBV19 and TRBJ2-1, reads DGGITQSPKYLFRKEGQNVTLSCEQNLNHDAMYWYRQDPGQGLRLIYYSQIVNDFQKGDIAEGYSVSREKKESFPLTVTSAQKNPTAFYLCASSPGLAGLEQFFGPGTRLTVL.

Here the CDR3 reads CASSSRANTGELFF. Written as DNA, the CDR3 is TGTGCCAGCAGCTCCCGTGCGAACACCGGGGAGCTGTTTTTT. The chain is built from TRBV5-7 and TRBJ2-2; no clear D gene. TRBV5-7 is placed among ORFs of uncertain function. Deletions cut 3 bases from V and 0 bases from J, with 6 bases between. The CDR3 is 14 amino acids.

The chain employs TRBV19 and TRBJ1-1; D may be TRBD1 (5 bases). The CDR3 length is 13 residues. V lost 5 bases and J 3 bases, leaving 10 bases between the germline ends. Per the germline V gene, CDR1 is LNHDA and CDR2 is SQIVND (reference sequence). CDR3 DNA: TGTGCCAGTAGTTTGGGGCAGTACACTGAAGCTTTCTTT. Its protein is CASSLGQYTEAFF.

The chain joins TRBV28 to TRBJ2-1; 14 bases match TRBD2. Germline values: CDR1 MDHEN, CDR2 SYDVKM. J was trimmed by 0 bases and V by 6 bases; bases with no gene match: 10. CDR3 length: 19 amino acids. The CDR3 sequence is CASSSRMGTSGSSYNEQFF. The CDR3 nucleotides read TGTGCCAGCAGCTCTAGAATGGGGACTAGCGGGAGCTCCTACAATGAGCAGTTCTTC. The variable domain in full, completed from reference TRBV28 and TRBJ2-1, reads DVKVTQSSRYLVKRTGEKVFLECVQDMDHENMFWYRQDPGLGLRLIYFSYDVKMKEKGDIPEGYSVSREKKERFSLILESASTNQTSMYLCASSSRMGTSGSSYNEQFFGPGTRLTVL.

The chain joins TRBV4-1 to TRBJ1-1; TRBD1 is a possible D gene (5 bases). The V gene's germline CDR1 is MGHRA and CDR2 YSYEKL. V lost 1 base and J lost 8, with 8 bases in between. There are 12 residues in the CDR3. The CDR3 sequence: CASSQVRGEAFF. In DNA form, the CDR3 reads TGCGCCAGCAGCCAAGTACGGGGGGAAGCTTTCTTT.

This clone has only a few counts. The V and J genes are TRBV11-1 and TRBJ2-7; the D gene is possibly TRBD1 (5 bases). Germline V lookup: CDR1 SGHAT, CDR2 FQDESV (reference sequence). Trimming cost V 5 bases and J 0 bases, with 11 bases left between them. The CDR3 loop spans 14 amino acids. The CDR3, as DNA: TGTGCCAGCAGCCCGACAGAAGCCTCCTACGAGCAGTACTTC. Protein: CASSPTEASYEQYF.

The rearrangement links TRBV18 to TRBJ1-5, with D possibly being TRBD1 (5 bases). Trimming left V 3 bases short and J 0 bases short, with 9 bases between. CDR3 length: 15 residues. Germline values: CDR1 KGHSH, CDR2 LQKENI. The CDR3 here is CASSPGQHSNQPQHF. The DNA of the CDR3 is TGTGCCAGCTCACCCGGACAACATAGCAATCAGCCCCAGCATTTT.

The chain combines TRBV11-3 with TRBJ2-3; possibly TRBD2 for D (6 bases). V was shortened by 4 bases and J by 4 bases, with 15 bases between the two germline ends. This CDR3 region has 15 residues. The V gene's germline CDR1 is SGHNT and CDR2 YENEEA. CDR3: CASSSGLRDADTQYF. The CDR3 DNA reads as TGTGCCAGCAGCTCGGGACTCCGGGACGCAGATACGCAGTATTTT.

This clone is a singleton in its sample. V usage is TRBV27 and J usage is TRBJ2-1, with 8 bases matching TRBD2. Per germline, CDR1 MNHEY and CDR2 SMNVEV (reference sequence). This CDR3 is 14 amino acids long. V shed 5 bases, J shed 6 bases, and the junction held 6 bases outside the gene matches. The CDR3 sequence is CASSHQREINEQFF. CDR3 sequence (DNA): TGTGCCAGCAGTCACCAGCGGGAGATCAATGAGCAGTTCTTC.